This entry features one TCR beta chain sequence. This specimen comes from a study of siplizumab effects on memory and regulatory T cells. V was pared by 6 bases and J by 1 base, with 15 bases between. From germline, CDR1 is SQVTM and CDR2 ANQGSEA. The CDR3 is 14 residues long. TCRdb's copy holds only in-frame clones and misses some; the assay was immunoSEQ multiplex PCR. The sample includes roughly 26,000 clones, roughly 82% of them seen just once. The rearrangement joins TRBV29-1 to TRBJ1-2; a possible D gene is TRBD1 (5 bases). This TCR was recovered from a human donor in good health. The specimen sequenced was memory CD4+ T cells sorted from blood. CDR3 sequence reads: CSVPPGGDNYGYTF. The CDR3 DNA sequence: TGCAGCGTCCCCCCCGGGGGGGATAACTATGGCTACACCTTC.